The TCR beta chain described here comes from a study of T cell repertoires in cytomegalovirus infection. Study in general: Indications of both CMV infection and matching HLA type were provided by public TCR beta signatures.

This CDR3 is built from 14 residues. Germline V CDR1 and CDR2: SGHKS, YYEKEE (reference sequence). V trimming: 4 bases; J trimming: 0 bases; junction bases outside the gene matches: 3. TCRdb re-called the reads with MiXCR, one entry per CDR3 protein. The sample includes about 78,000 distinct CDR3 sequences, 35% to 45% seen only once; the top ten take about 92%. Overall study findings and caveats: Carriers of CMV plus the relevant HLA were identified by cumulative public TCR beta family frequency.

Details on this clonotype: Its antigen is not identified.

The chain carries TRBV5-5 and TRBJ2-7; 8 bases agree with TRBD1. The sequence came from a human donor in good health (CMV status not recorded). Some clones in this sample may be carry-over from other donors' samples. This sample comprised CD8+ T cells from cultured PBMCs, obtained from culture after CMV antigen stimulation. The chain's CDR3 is CASSGGQGSYEQYF. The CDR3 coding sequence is TGTGCCAGCAGCGGAGGACAGGGCTCCTACGAGCAGTACTTC.